These T cell receptor beta chains were read from a single sample in a study of T cell responses to AZD1222 COVID-19 vaccine. Assay used: immunoSEQ multiplex PCR; TCRdb lists only in-frame clones, some missing. The data contain about 140,000 clones, 80% to 95% of them singletons. The sample was peripheral blood, taken 28 days after the second AZD1222 dose. The receptors here all came from an adult who received the AZD1222 COVID-19 vaccine. The CDR3 runs from the conserved cysteine through the conserved F or W. Expanded clones are given a class, and other clones once, few, many or no size at all.

clone size	V gene	J gene	CDR3 length	CDR3 protein
.	TRBV12-5	TRBJ2-7	13	CASGRTTAGEQYF
.	TRBV19	TRBJ2-2	13	CASSMGVSGELFF
.	TRBV25-1	TRBJ2-7	12	CASSANSYEQYF
once	TRBV12-3/TRBV12-4	TRBJ1-2	13	CASSLKRVGGYTF
.	TRBV6-2/TRBV6-3	TRBJ2-1	15	CASSPFSLGINEQFF
.	TRBV29-1	TRBJ2-1	12	CSVERVANEQFF
.	TRBV5-1	TRBJ2-7	15	CASRTISGTGGEQYF
.	TRBV29-1	TRBJ1-1	13	CSVSRGLLTEAFF
once	TRBV4-1	TRBJ2-7	16	CASSQDRQVTSYEQYF
.	TRBV10-3	TRBJ1-3	18	CAISDSARGRLSGNTIYF
.	TRBV10-2	TRBJ2-3	14	CASSASGRTDTQYF
.	TRBV6-5	TRBJ1-6	13	CASTPGWNSPLHF
.	TRBV4-3	TRBJ2-4	21	CASSQDVLAGELKVAKNIQYF
.	TRBV12-2	TRBJ1-5	19	CASRSLPPRDQVEGQPQHF
.	TRBV2	TRBJ1-5	15	CASSVGGLAGQPQHF
.	TRBV5-1	TRBJ2-2	15	CASSLRQGNTGELFF
once	TRBV3-1/TRBV3-2	TRBJ1-1	14	CASSQEQGWTEAFF
.	TRBV12-3/TRBV12-4	TRBJ2-5	13	CASCKGHGETQYF
.	TRBV7-9	TRBJ2-2	15	CASSLRAGSTGELFF
.	TRBV28	TRBJ2-1	17	CASSSLLGSGRGNEQFF
.	TRBV6-6	TRBJ2-7	10	CAMAPYEQYF
once	TRBV7-2	TRBJ2-7	15	CASSLAATAQYEQYF
.	TRBV29-1	TRBJ1-1	13	CSVVRRLNTEAFF
.	TRBV29-1	TRBJ2-3	16	CSVFLTGGGATDTQYF
.	TRBV19	TRBJ1-2	13	CASSRDRVYGYTF
.	TRBV7-8	TRBJ2-6	16	CASSAGTALRANVLTF
once	TRBV7-8	TRBJ2-1	14	CASKPGGSWDEQFF
once	TRBV5-4	TRBJ2-3	16	CASSQEGWGGTDTQYF
.	TRBV7-7	TRBJ2-3	16	CASSPGLAGFTDTQYF
.	TRBV14	TRBJ2-1	14	CASSQGSSYNEQFF
.	TRBV7-6	TRBJ2-1	15	CASSFRDTPYNEQFF
.	TRBV2	TRBJ1-1	16	CASSEAGQGENTEAFF
once	TRBV4-3	TRBJ2-3	14	CASSQDEGFDTQYF
.	TRBV6-5	TRBJ1-5	15	CASSYQGGSNQPQHF
.	TRBV12-3/TRBV12-4	TRBJ1-1	13	CASTRSGNTEAFF
.	TRBV4-1	TRBJ1-5	14	CASSTSPGAQPQHF
.	TRBV11-3	TRBJ1-1	17	CASSLVGQGKWNTEAFF
.	TRBV13	TRBJ1-2	15	CASSLKGTANYGYTF
.	TRBV9	TRBJ2-3	15	CASSVGGVASDTQYF
.	TRBV28	TRBJ2-7	16	CASRLPGLAGVNEQYF
.	TRBV7-9	TRBJ1-2	15	CASRSDRDLSYGYTF
.	TRBV6-1	TRBJ1-1	14	CASSDDRHGPEAFF
.	TRBV15	TRBJ2-1	13	CATSRDSLGTRFF
.	TRBV2	TRBJ2-2	12	CASSGRTGELFF
once	TRBV6-2/TRBV6-3	TRBJ2-3	14	CASSPRQGTDTQYF
.	TRBV19	TRBJ2-3	15	CASSITLVGTDTQYF
.	TRBV19	TRBJ1-1	19	CASSIGLDRSGALNTEAFF
.	TRBV6-5	TRBJ2-5	14	CASSYGTSQETQYF
.	TRBV12-3/TRBV12-4	TRBJ1-1	13	CASSFVSNTEAFF
.	TRBV6-1	TRBJ1-5	13	CASSDGRSQPQHF
.	TRBV7-9	TRBJ1-1	17	CASRTTGSGSMNTEAFF
.	TRBV2	TRBJ1-4	15	CASSEGNQGLEKLFF
.	TRBV13	TRBJ1-4	14	CASSSRGGREKLFF